Listed below are T cell receptor beta chains from one sample, sequenced in a study of T cells in Graves' hyperthyroidism and ophthalmopathy. TCRdb re-derived calls from the multiplex PCR reads in MiXCR, one entry per CDR3 protein. This sample has 400,000 or so distinct CDR3 sequences; more than 14% occur once, and the top ten carry 15% to 20%. The sequencing input was blood. Every receptor here comes from a woman aged 25 to 45 with Graves' ophthalmopathy. Each CDR3 is given with its conserved first and last residue. The order of the fields is J gene, clone size, V gene, D gene, CDR3 DNA, CDR3 protein. D genes are given only for firm matches. Rows give clone size only sometimes, using once, few, many, or a class for an expanded clone.

TRBJ1-6 - TRBV5-5 TRBD1 TGTGCCAGCATCCGCAGGCTGGGACAGGGGTGGGACTCACCCCTCCACTTT CASIRRLGQGWDSPLHF
TRBJ2-7 few TRBV6-1 - TGTGCCAGCAGTTTCCGGCCGGGTTCCGAAGAGCAGTACTTC CASSFRPGSEEQYF
TRBJ2-7 - TRBV7-2 TRBD2 TGTGCCAGCAGCTTAGCGGCGGGGGGGAGCTACGAGCAGTACTTC CASSLAAGGSYEQYF
TRBJ1-4 many TRBV15 TRBD1 TGTGCCACCAGCAGGGACAGGGGCCTGGAAAAACTGTTTTTT CATSRDRGLEKLFF
TRBJ1-4 few TRBV20-1 TRBD1 TGCAGTGCTAGAGATTGGGCAGGGGGCGGGAAACTGTTTTTT CSARDWAGGGKLFF
TRBJ1-5 many TRBV6-1 - TGTGCCAGCAGTGAACGGACAACAGGGTCCCAGCCCCAGCATTTT CASSERTTGSQPQHF
TRBJ1-1 many TRBV27 - TGTGCCAGCGGGACGGCCTCTATGAACACTGAAGCTTTCTTT CASGTASMNTEAFF
TRBJ2-3 many TRBV5-1 TRBD2 TGCGCCAGCAGCTTGGTTACTAGCGGTACTAGCTATACGCAGTATTTT CASSLVTSGTSYTQYF
TRBJ2-7 many TRBV6-1 TRBD1 TGTGCCAGCAACCGGGCAGGGGGCGACGAGCAGTACTTC CASNRAGGDEQYF
TRBJ1-5 many TRBV6-6 TRBD1 TGTGCCAGCAGTTACGATAGCGCCGGGACAGGGGGAGGTTGGGGCAATCAGCCCCAGCATTTT CASSYDSAGTGGGWGNQPQHF
TRBJ1-2 - TRBV12-5 - TGTGCTAGTGGTTTGCGGCAGGGGATGCTCCGGGGCTACACCTTC CASGLRQGMLRGYTF
TRBJ1-1 many TRBV7-8 - TGTGCCAGCAGCCCTTTCAGGGCAGGCACTGAAGCTTTCTTT CASSPFRAGTEAFF
TRBJ1-2 many TRBV20-1 - TGCAGTGCTAGAGTTAGACCGACTAACTATGGCTACACCTTC CSARVRPTNYGYTF
TRBJ2-1 - TRBV12-3/TRBV12-4 TRBD1 TGTGCCAGCAGTTTGGGGGACAGGCATAATGAGCAGTTCTTC CASSLGDRHNEQFF
TRBJ2-3 - TRBV13 TRBD1 TGTGCCAGCAGCTTAAACAGGGGCCGATCAGATACGCAGTATTTT CASSLNRGRSDTQYF
TRBJ2-1 many TRBV7-9 - TGTGCCAGCAGCGAGCAATCCCCTGGCTCCTACAATGAGCAGTTCTTC CASSEQSPGSYNEQFF
TRBJ1-5 - TRBV7-2 TRBD1 TGTGCCAGCGGCACAGGGGGTGGAAGCAATCAGCCCCAGCATTTT CASGTGGGSNQPQHF
TRBJ2-4 many TRBV11-2 TRBD2 TGTGCCAGCAGCTTACCGGGACTACCTTACATTCAGTACTTC CASSLPGLPYIQYF